This TCR beta chain was identified during a study of Graves' ophthalmopathy and Graves' hyperthyroidism. The study amplified TCR beta CDR3 regions using RNA transcripts. HTBI-primed RT-PCR formed the first round, and a multiplex PCR formed the second. MiXCR, run by TCRdb on the multiplex PCR reads, gives a single entry per CDR3 protein. This table has 600,000 to 950,000 distinct CDR3 sequences, 35% to 50% appearing once. The study enrolled ophthalmopathy donors with moderate-to-severe activity, CAS ≥3, NOSPECS ≥4 and duration under 3 months. Study-wide results and limits: Detection in blood was also observed for most expanded thyroid clonotypes above 0.001 frequency.

Concerning this clonotype: Its antigen is unidentified.

V dropped 11 bases and J dropped 4 bases, with 26 bases sitting between them. CDR3 size: 16 residues. The germline V gene encodes CDR1 MGHDK and CDR2 SYGVNS. Source material: peripheral blood. The source of this sequence is an adult man with Graves' ophthalmopathy. The chain is built from TRBV25-1 and TRBJ1-1; D not certain. This CDR3 is CAWSDSARRVRTEAFF. Here the CDR3 DNA reads TGTGCCTGGAGTGACTCCGCCCGCCGGGTACGCACTGAAGCTTTCTTT.